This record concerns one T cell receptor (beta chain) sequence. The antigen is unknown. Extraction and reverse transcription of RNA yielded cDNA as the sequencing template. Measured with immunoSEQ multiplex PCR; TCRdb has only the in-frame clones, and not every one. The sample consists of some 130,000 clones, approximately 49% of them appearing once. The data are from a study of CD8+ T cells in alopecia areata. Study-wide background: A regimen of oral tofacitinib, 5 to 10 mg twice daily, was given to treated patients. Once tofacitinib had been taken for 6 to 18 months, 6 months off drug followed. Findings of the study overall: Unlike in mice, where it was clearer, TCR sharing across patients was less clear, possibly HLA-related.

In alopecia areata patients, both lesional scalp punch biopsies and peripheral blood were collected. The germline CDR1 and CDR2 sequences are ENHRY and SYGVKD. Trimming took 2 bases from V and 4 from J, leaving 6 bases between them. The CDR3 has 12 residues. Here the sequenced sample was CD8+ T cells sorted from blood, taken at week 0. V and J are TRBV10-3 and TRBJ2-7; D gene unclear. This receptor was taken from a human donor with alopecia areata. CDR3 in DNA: TGTGCCATCAGTGAGAACCCATACGAGCAGTACTTC. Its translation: CAISENPYEQYF.